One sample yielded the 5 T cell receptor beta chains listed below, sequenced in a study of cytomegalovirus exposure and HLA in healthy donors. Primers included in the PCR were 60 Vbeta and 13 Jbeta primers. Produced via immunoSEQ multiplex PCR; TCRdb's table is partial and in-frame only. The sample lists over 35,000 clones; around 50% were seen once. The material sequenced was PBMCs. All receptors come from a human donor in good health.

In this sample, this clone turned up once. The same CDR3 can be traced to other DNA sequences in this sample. The CDR3 reads CAISLDTNTEAFF. The CDR3 coding sequence is TGTGCCATTAGTTTGGACACTAACACTGAAGCTTTCTTT. The chain has TRBV10-3 and TRBJ1-1; D is possibly TRBD1 (5 bases). This CDR3 is 13 amino acids long. With 9 bases removed from V and 2 bases from J, the gap between germline ends came to 13 bases. Germline CDR1 is ENHRY and CDR2 is SYGVKD.

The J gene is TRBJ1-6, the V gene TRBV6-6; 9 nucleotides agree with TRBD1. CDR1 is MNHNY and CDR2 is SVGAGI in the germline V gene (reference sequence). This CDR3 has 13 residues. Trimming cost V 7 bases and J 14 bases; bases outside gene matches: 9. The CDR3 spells CASNNRGPGALHF. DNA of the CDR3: TGTGCCAGCAACAACAGGGGGCCGGGGGCCCTCCACTTT.

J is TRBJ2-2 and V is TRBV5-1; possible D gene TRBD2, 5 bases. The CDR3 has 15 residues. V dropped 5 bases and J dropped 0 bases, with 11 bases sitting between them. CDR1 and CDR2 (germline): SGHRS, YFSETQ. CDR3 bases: TGCGCCAGCAGAAGAGGGCCCGCGAACACCGGGGAGCTGTTTTTT. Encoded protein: CASRRGPANTGELFF.

This chain's CDR3 is CASSLATSTIGYTF. CDR3 nucleotide sequence: TGTGCCAGCAGCTTAGCCACCAGTACTATTGGCTACACCTTC. The chain combines TRBV5-6 with TRBJ1-2, with D hard to call. The CDR3 is 14 amino acids. Germline loops: CDR1 SGHDT, CDR2 YYEEEE. V dropped 2 bases and J dropped 7 bases, with 15 bases sitting between them.

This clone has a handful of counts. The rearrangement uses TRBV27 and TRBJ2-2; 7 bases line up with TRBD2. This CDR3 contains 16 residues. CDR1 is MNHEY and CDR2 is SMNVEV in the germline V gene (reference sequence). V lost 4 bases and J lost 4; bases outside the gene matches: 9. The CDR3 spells CASSWAAPGGTGELFF. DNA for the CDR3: TGTGCCAGCAGTTGGGCAGCCCCGGGGGGCACCGGGGAGCTGTTTTTT.